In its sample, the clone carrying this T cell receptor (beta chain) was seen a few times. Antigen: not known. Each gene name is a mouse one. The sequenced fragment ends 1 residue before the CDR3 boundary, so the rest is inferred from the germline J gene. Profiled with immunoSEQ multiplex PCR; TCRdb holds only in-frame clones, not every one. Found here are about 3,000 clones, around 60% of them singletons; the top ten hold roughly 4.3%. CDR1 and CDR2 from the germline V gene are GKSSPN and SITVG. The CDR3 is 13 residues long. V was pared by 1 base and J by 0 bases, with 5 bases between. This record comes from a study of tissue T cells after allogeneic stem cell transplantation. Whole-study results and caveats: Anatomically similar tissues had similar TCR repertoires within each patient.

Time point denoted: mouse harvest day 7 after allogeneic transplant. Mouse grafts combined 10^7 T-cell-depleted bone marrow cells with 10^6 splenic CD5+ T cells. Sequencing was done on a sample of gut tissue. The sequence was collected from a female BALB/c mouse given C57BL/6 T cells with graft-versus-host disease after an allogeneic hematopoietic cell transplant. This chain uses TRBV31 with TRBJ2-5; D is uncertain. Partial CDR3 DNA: TGTGCCTGGAGTCCCAATAACCAAGACACCCAGTAC. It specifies CAWSPNNQDTQY. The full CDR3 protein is CAWSPNNQDTQYF.